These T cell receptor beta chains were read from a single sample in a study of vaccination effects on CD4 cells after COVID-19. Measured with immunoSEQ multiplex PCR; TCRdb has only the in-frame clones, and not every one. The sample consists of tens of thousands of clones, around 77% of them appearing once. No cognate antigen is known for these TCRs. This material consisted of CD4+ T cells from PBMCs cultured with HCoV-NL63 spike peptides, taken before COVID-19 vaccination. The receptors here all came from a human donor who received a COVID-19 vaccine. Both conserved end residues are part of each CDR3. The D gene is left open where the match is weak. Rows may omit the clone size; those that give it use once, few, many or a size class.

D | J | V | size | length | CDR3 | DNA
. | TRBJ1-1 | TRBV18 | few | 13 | CASSQSEGTEAFF | TGTGCCAGCTCACAATCTGAAGGGACTGAAGCTTTCTTT
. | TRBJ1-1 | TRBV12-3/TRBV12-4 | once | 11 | CASRRRTEAFF | TGTGCCAGCAGACGGCGCACTGAAGCTTTCTTT
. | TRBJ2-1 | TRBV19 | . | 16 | CASSDRWGESYNEQFF | TGTGCCAGTAGTGACCGCTGGGGGGAGTCCTACAATGAGCAGTTCTTC
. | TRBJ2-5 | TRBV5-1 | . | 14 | CASSTQQGDETQYF | TGCGCCAGCAGCACGCAACAGGGTGACGAGACCCAGTACTTC
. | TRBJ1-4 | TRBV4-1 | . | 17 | CASSQDRSGGFNEKLFF | TGCGCCAGCAGCCAAGATCGATCCGGGGGGTTTAATGAAAAACTGTTTTTT
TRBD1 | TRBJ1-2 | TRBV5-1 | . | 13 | CASNLGQGYGYTF | TGCGCCAGCAATCTGGGACAGGGGTATGGCTACACCTTC
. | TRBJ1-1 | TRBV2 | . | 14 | CASSVLGVNTEAFF | TGTGCCAGCAGTGTTCTAGGGGTGAACACTGAAGCTTTCTTT
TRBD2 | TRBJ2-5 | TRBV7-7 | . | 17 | CASSTGLAGGPQETQYF | TGTGCCAGCAGCACGGGACTAGCGGGGGGGCCTCAAGAGACCCAGTACTTC
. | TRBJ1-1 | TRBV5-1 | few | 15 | CASSDLHFPGTEAFF | TGCGCCAGCAGCGATCTACACTTCCCGGGCACTGAAGCTTTCTTT
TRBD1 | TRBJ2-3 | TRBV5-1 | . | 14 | CASSAGQGGDTQYF | TGCGCCAGCAGCGCCGGACAGGGGGGAGATACGCAGTATTTT
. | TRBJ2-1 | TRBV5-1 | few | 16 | CASSLGTGFSYNEQFF | TGCGCCAGCAGCTTAGGTACAGGGTTTTCCTACAATGAGCAGTTCTTC
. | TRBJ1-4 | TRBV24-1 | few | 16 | CATSDSDAATNEKLFF | TGTGCCACCAGTGACTCGGACGCCGCAACTAATGAAAAACTGTTTTTT
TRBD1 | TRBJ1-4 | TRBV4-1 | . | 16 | CASSQLDRNTNEKLFF | TGCGCCAGCAGCCAACTGGACAGGAACACTAATGAAAAACTGTTTTTT
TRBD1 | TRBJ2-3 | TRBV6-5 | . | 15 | CASSRWDRGAVGQYF | TGTGCCAGCAGTCGCTGGGACAGAGGGGCCGTGGGGCAGTATTTT
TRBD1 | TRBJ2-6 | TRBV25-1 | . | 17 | CASSWTGGISGANVLTF | TGTGCCAGCAGTTGGACAGGGGGCATATCTGGGGCCAACGTCCTGACTTTC
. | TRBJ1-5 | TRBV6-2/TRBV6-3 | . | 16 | CASSYPDLRFNQPQHF | TGTGCCAGCAGTTATCCCGATTTGCGATTCAATCAGCCCCAGCATTTT
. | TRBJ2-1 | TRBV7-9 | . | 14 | CASSPTRLTDEQFF | TGTGCCAGCAGCCCAACCAGACTGACGGACGAGCAGTTCTTC
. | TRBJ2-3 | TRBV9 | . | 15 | CASSVSSGPLDTQYF | TGTGCCAGCAGCGTTAGTAGCGGACCTCTAGATACGCAGTATTTT